The clone carrying this T cell receptor (beta chain) was counted only a few times. Sequenced by immunoSEQ multiplex PCR; TCRdb stores in-frame clones only, minus some. The repertoire includes some 290,000 clones, just under 80% of them detected once, and more than 6% sits in the top ten. Germline-derived CDR1 and CDR2 are MNHNS and SASEGT. CDR3 length: 13 amino acids. Trimming pared 6 bases from V and 2 bases from J, leaving 11 bases between. Cryopreserved PBMCs yielded about 2 micrograms of genomic DNA for TCR beta libraries. These data are taken from a study of cytotoxic CD8 clonotypes in ibrutinib-treated CLL.

The source was PBMCs, collected before ibrutinib treatment. The chain combines TRBV6-1 with TRBJ2-7; D not certain. The origin of this receptor is a human donor with chronic lymphocytic leukemia. DNA for the CDR3: TGTGCCAGCAGGGGGATAGGACCCTACGAGCAGTACTTC. The encoded protein is CASRGIGPYEQYF.